This T cell receptor beta chain was identified in a study of cytomegalovirus exposure and HLA in healthy donors. Study-wide findings and caveats: Most subjects had HLA-A and HLA-B alleles reportedly predicted accurately by TCR beta sequences. Only CMV serostatus was available as immune exposure information.

This clone was seen once. The antigen remains unidentified. Primers for the PCR totalled 60 Vbeta and 13 Jbeta. Method: immunoSEQ multiplex PCR; TCRdb's copy keeps in-frame clones and lacks some. The table lists roughly 130,000 clones, approximately 80% of them singletons. The TCR originated in a human donor in good health. The sequenced sample consisted of PBMCs.

CDR3 sequence: CASSLSPGGGDEQFF. DNA for the CDR3: TGCGCCAGCAGCTTGAGTCCGGGGGGTGGCGATGAGCAGTTCTTC. The chain recombines TRBV5-1 with TRBJ2-1, with TRBD2 matching 7 bases. The CDR3 length is 15 residues. Germline CDR1 SGHRS, CDR2 YFSETQ. V gave up 1 base and J gave up 8 bases; unmatched junction bases: 9.